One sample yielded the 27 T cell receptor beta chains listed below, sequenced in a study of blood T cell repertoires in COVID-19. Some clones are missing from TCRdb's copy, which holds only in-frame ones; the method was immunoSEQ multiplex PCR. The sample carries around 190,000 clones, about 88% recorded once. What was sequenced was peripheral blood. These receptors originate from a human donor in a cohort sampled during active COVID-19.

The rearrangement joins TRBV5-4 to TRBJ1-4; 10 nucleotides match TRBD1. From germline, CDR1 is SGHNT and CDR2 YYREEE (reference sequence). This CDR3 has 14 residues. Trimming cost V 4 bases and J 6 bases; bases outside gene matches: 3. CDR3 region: CASSPTGGYEKLFF. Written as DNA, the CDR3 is TGTGCCAGCAGCCCGACAGGGGGCTATGAAAAACTGTTTTTT.

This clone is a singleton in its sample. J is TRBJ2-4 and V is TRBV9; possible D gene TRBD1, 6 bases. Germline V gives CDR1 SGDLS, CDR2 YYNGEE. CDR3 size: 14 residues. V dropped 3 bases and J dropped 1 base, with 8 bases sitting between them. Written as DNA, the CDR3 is TGTGCCAGCAGCGCCCAGGGGGCCAAAAACATTCAGTACTTC. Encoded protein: CASSAQGAKNIQYF. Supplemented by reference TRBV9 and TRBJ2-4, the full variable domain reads DSGVTQTPKHLITATGQRVTLRCSPRSGDLSVYWYQQSLDQGLQFLIQYYNGEERAKGNILERFSAQQFPDLHSELNLSSLELGDSALYFCASSAQGAKNIQYFGAGTRLSVL.

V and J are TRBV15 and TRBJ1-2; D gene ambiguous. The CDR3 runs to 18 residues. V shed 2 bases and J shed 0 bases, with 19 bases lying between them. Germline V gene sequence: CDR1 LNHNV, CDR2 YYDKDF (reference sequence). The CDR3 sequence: CATSRSKGKADANYGYTF. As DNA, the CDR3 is TGTGCCACCAGCAGATCAAAAGGCAAGGCGGATGCTAACTATGGCTACACCTTC.

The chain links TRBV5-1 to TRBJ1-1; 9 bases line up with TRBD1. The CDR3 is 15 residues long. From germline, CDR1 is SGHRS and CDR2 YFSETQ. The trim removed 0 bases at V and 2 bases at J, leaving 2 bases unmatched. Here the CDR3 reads CASSLGDRVNTEAFF. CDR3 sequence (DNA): TGCGCCAGCAGCTTGGGGGACAGGGTTAACACTGAAGCTTTCTTT. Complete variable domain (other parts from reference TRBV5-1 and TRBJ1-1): KAGVTQTPRYLIKTRGQQVTLSCSPISGHRSVSWYQQTPGQGLQFLFEYFSETQRNKGNFPGRFSGRQFSNSRSEMNVSTLELGDSALYLCASSLGDRVNTEAFFGQGTRLTVV.

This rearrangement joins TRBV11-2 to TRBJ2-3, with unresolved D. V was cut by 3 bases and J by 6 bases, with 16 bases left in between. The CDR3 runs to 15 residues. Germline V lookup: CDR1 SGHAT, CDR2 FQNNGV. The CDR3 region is CASSFNLVSTDTQYF. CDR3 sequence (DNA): TGTGCCAGCAGCTTTAATCTAGTTAGTACGGATACGCAGTATTTT.

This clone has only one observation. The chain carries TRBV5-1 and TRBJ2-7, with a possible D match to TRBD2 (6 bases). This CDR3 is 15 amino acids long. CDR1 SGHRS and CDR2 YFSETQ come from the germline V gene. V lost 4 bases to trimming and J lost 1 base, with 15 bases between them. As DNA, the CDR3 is TGCGCCAGCAGCCCCCACCCGGCGGGATCCTACGAGCAGTACTTC. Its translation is CASSPHPAGSYEQYF.

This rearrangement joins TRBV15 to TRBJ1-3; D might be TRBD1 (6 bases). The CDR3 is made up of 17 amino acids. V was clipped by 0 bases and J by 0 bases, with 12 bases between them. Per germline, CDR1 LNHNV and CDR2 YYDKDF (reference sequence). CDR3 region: CATSREVGGISGNTIYF. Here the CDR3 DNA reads TGTGCCACCAGCAGAGAAGTTGGGGGCATCTCTGGAAACACCATATATTTT.

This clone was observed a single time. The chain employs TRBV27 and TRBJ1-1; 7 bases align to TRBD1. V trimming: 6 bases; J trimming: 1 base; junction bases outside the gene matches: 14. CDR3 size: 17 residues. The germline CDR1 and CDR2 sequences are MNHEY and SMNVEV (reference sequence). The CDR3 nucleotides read TGTGCCAGCAGGCGAGCAAAATCAGGGGGTAGGAACACTGAAGCTTTCTTT. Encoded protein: CASRRAKSGGRNTEAFF.

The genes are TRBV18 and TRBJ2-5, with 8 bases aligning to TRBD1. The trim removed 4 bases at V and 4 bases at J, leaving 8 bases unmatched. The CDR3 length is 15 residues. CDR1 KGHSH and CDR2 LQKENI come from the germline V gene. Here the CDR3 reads CASSQTRTGRETQYF. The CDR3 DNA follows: TGTGCCAGCTCACAGACACGGACAGGGCGAGAGACCCAGTACTTC.

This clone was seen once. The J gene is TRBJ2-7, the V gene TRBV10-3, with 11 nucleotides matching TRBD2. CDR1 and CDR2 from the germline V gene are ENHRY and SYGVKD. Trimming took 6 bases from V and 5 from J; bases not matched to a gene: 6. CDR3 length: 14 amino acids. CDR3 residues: CAISRTSGFNEQYF. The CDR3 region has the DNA TGTGCCATCAGCCGGACTAGCGGGTTCAACGAGCAGTACTTC.

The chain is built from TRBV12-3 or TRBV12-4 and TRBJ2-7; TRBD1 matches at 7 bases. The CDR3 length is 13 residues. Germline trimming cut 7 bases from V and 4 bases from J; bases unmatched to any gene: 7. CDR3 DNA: TGTGCCAGCACTGGGGACAGCTCTTACGAGCAGTACTTC. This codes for CASTGDSSYEQYF.

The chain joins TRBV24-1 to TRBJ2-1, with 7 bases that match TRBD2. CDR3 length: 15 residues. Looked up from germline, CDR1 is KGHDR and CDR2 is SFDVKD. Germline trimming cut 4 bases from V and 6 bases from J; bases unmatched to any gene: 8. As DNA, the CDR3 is TGTGCCACCAGTGACCTCGCCGGGACTACCAATGAGCAGTTCTTC. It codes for CATSDLAGTTNEQFF.

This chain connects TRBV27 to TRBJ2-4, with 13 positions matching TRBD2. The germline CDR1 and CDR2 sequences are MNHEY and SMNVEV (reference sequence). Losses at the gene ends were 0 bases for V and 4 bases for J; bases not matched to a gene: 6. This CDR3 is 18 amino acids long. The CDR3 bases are TGTGCCAGCAGTTTATCGGGACTAGCGGGGAGGTTTAAAAACATTCAGTACTTC. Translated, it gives CASSLSGLAGRFKNIQYF.

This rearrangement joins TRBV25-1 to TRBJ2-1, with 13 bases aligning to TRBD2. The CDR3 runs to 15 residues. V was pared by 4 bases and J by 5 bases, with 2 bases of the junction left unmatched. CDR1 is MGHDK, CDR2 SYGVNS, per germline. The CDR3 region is CASSGGLAGHNEQFF. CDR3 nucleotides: TGTGCCAGCAGTGGGGGACTAGCGGGGCACAATGAGCAGTTCTTC.

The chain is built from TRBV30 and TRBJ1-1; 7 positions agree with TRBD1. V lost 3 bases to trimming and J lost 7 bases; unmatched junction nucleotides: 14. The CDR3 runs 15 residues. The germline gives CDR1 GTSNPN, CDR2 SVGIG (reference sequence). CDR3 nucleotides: TGTGCCTGGAGGGGACCTGGGCAGGGGGTTATTGAAGCTTTCTTT. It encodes CAWRGPGQGVIEAFF.

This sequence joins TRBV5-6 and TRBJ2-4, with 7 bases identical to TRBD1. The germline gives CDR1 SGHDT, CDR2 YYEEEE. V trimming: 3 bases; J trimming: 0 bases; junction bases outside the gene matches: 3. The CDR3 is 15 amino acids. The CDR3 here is CASSSTGVAKNIQYF. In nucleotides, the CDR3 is TGTGCCAGCAGCTCTACAGGGGTAGCCAAAAACATTCAGTACTTC.

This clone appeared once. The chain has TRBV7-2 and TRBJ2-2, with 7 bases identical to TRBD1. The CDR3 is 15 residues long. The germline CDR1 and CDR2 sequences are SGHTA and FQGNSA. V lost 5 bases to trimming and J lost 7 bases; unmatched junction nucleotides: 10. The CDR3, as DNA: TGTGCCAGCAGCAAACAGGGGCCCTTGGGCGGGGAGCTGTTTTTT. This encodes CASSKQGPLGGELFF.

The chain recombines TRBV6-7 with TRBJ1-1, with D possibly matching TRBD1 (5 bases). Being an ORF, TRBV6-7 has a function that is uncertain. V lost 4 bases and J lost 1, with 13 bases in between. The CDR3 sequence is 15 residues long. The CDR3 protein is CASSFLREPNTEAFF. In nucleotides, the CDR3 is TGTGCCAGCAGTTTCCTCAGGGAACCGAACACTGAAGCTTTCTTT.

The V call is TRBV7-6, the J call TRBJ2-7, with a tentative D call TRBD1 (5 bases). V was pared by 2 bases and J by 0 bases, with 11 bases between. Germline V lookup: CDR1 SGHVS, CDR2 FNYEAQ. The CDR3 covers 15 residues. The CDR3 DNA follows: TGTGCCAGCAGCTTACAGGGCGCTAGCTCCTACGAGCAGTACTTC. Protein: CASSLQGASSYEQYF.

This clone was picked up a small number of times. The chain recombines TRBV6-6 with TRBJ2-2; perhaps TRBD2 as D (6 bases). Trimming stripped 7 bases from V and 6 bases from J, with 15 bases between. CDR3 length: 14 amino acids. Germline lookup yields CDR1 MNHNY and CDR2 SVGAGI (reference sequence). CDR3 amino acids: CASIAGTVPGELFF. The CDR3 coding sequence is TGTGCCAGCATCGCCGGGACTGTTCCCGGGGAGCTGTTTTTT.

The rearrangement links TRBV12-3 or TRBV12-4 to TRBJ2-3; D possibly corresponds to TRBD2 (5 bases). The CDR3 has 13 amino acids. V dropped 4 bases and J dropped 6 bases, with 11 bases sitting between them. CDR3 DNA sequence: TGTGCCAGCAGTTCCCTTAGCGTCGATACGCAGTATTTT. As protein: CASSSLSVDTQYF.

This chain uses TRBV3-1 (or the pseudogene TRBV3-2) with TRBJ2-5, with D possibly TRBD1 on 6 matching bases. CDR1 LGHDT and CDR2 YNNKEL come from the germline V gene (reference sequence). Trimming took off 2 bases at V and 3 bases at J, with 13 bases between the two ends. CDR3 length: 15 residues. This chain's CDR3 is CASSQNYGQKETQYF. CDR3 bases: TGTGCCAGCAGCCAAAATTACGGACAGAAAGAGACCCAGTACTTC.

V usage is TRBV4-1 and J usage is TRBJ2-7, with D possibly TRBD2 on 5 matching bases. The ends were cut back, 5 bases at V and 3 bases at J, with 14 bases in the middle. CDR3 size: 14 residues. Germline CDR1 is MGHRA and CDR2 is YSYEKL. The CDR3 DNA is TGCGCCAGCAGCTCGCAAGAAGGGAGCTACGAGCAGTACTTC. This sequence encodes CASSSQEGSYEQYF.

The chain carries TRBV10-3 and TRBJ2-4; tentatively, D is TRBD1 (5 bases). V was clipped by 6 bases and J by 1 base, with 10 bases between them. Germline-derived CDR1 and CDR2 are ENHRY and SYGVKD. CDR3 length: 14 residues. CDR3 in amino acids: CAISDSGAKNIQYF. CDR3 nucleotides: TGTGCCATCAGCGACTCAGGGGCCAAAAACATTCAGTACTTC.

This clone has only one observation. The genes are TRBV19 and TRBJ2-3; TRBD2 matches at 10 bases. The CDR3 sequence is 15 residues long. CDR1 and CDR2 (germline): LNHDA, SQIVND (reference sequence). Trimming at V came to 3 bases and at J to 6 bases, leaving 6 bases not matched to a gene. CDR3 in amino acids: CASSIKRGGRDTQYF. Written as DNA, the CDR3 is TGTGCCAGTAGTATTAAGCGGGGGGGCCGCGATACGCAGTATTTT.

The CDR3 nucleotides read TGTGCCAGCAGCTTAGCGAGGCCCAACAATGAGCAGTTCTTC. As protein: CASSLARPNNEQFF. The rearrangement uses TRBV7-9 and TRBJ2-1; D is undetermined. The CDR3 covers 14 residues. Trimming took 0 bases from V and 5 from J, leaving 8 bases between them. CDR1 is SEHNR, CDR2 FQNEAQ, per germline (reference sequence).

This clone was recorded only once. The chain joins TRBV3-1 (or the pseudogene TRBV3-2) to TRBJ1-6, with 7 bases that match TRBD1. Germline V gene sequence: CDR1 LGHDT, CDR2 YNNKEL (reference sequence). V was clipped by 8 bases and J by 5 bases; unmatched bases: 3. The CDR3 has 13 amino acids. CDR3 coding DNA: TGTGCCAGCGGCGGGACAGATAATTCACCCCTCCACTTT. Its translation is CASGGTDNSPLHF.